The source of this T cell receptor beta chain is a study of blood T cell repertoires in COVID-19. TCRdb's copy holds only in-frame clones and misses some; the assay was immunoSEQ multiplex PCR. The sample includes some 200,000 clones, about 86% of them seen just once. The CDR3 is 13 residues long. The germline CDR1 and CDR2 sequences are SNHLY and FYNNEI. V shed 6 bases and J 10 bases; nucleotides not matched to a gene: 8. Sequenced sample: PBMCs or T cells enriched from blood (not recorded which). The rearrangement uses TRBV2 and TRBJ2-1, with 8 bases matching TRBD1. This receptor was taken from a woman aged 45-59 years with acute COVID-19. The CDR3 DNA follows: TGTGCCAGCAGCCTACGACAGGGGTGGGAGCAGTTCTTC. This codes for CASSLRQGWEQFF. The variable domain in full, completed from reference TRBV2 and TRBJ2-1, reads EPEVTQTPSHQVTQMGQEVILRCVPISNHLYFYWYRQILGQKVEFLVSFYNNEISEKSEIFDDQFSVERPDGSNFTLKIRSTKLEDSAMYFCASSLRQGWEQFFGPGTRLTVL.